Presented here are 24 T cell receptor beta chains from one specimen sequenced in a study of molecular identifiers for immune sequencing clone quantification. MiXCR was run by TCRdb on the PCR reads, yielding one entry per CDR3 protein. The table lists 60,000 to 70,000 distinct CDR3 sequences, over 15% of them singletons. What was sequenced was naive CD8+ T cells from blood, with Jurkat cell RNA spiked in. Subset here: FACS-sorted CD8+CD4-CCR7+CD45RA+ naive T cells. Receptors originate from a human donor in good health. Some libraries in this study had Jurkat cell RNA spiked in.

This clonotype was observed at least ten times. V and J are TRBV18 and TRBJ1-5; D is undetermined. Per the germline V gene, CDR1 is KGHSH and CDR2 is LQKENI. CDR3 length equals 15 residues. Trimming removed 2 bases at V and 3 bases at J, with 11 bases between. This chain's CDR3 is CASSPLLGINQPQHF. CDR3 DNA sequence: TGTGCCAGCTCACCATTGTTGGGTATCAATCAGCCCCAGCATTTT.

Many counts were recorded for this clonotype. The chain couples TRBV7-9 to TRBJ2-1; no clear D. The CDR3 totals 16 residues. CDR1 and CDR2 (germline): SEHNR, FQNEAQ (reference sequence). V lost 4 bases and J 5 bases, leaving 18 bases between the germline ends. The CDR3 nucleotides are TGTGCCAGCAGCTCCGCCGTAATAGCACCCCACAATGAGCAGTTCTTC. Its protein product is CASSSAVIAPHNEQFF.

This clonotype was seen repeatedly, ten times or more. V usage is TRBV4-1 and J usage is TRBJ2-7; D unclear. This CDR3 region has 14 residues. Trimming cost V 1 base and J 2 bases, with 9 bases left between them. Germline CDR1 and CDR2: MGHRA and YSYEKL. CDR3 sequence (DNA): TGCGCCAGCAGCCAAGTCGCAGTAACCTACGAGCAGTACTTC. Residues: CASSQVAVTYEQYF.

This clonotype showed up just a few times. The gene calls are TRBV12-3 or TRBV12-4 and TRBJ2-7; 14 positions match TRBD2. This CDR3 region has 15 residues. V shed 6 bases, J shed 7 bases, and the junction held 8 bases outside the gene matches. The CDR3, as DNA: TGTGCCAGCAGGGGACTAGCGGGAGAAGGAAGGGAGCAGTACTTC. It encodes CASRGLAGEGREQYF.

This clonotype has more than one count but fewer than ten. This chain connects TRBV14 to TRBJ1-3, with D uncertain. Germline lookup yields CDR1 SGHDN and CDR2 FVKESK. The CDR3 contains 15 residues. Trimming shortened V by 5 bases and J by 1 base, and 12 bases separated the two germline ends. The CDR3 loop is CASSSWRESGNTIYF. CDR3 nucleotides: TGTGCCAGCAGCTCCTGGCGGGAGTCTGGAAACACCATATATTTT. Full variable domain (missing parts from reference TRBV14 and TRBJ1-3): EAGVTQFPSHSVIEKGQTVTLRCDPISGHDNLYWYRRVMGKEIKFLLHFVKESKQDESGMPNNRFLAERTGGTYSTLKVQPAELEDSGVYFCASSSWRESGNTIYFGEGSWLTVV.

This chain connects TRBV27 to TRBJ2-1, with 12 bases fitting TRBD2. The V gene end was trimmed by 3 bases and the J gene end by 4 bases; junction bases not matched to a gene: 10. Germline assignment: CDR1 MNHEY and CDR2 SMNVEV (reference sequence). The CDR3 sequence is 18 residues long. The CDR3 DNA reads TGTGCCAGCAGTTTCGGCTTTACTGGGACTAGCGGGTACAATGAGCAGTTCTTC. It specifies CASSFGFTGTSGYNEQFF.

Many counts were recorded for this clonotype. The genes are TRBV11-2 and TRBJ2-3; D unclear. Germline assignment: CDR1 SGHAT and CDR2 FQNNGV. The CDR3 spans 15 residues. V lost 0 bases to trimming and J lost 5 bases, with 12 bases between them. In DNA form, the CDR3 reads TGTGCCAGCAGCTTAGAGGGATTGTATGTAGATACGCAGTATTTT. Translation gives CASSLEGLYVDTQYF. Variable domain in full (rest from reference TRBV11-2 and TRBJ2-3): EAGVAQSPRYKIIEKRQSVAFWCNPISGHATLYWYQQILGQGPKLLIQFQNNGVVDDSQLPKDRFSAERLKGVDSTLKIQPAKLEDSAVYLCASSLEGLYVDTQYFGPGTRLTVL.

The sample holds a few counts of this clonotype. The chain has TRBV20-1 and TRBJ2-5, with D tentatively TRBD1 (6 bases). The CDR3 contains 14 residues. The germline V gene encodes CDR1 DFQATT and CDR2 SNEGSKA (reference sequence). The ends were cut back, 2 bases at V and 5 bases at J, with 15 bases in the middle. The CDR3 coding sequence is TGCAGTGCTAGACACAGGGAATCCGAGGAGACCCAGTACTTC. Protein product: CSARHRESEETQYF.

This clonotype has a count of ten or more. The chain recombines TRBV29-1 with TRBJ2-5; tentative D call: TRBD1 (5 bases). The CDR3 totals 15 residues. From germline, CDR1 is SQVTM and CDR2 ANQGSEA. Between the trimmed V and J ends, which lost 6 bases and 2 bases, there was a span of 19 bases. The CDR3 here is CSVVPARQRQETQYF. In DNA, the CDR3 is TGCAGCGTAGTGCCTGCCCGACAGAGACAAGAGACCCAGTACTTC.

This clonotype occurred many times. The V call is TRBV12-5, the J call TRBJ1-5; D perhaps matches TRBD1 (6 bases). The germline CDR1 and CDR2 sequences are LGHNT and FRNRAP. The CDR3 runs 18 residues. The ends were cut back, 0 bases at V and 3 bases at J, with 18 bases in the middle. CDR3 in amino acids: CASGLVGAGASINQPQHF. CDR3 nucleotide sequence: TGTGCTAGTGGTTTGGTAGGGGCAGGGGCCAGTATCAATCAGCCCCAGCATTTT.

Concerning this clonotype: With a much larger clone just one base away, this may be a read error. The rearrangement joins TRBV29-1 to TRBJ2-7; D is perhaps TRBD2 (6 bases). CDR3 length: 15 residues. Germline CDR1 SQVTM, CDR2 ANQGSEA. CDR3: CSVEVRTTPFPERYF. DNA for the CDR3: TGCAGCGTTGAAGTGCGGACTACACCTTTCCCTGAGCGGTACTTC.

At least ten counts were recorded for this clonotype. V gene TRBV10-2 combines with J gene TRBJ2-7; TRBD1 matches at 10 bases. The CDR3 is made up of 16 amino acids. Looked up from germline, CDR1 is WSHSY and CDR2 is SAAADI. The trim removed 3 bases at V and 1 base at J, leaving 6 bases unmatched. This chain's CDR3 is CASSEGDRGWSYEQYF. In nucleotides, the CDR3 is TGCGCCAGCAGTGAAGGGGACAGGGGTTGGTCCTACGAGCAGTACTTC.

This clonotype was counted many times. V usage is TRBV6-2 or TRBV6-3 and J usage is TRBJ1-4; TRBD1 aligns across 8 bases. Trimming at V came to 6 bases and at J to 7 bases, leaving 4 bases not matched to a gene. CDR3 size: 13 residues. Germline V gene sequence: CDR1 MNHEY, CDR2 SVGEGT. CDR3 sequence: CASSQGAGEKLFF. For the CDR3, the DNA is TGTGCCAGCAGCCAGGGGGCTGGTGAAAAACTGTTTTTT.

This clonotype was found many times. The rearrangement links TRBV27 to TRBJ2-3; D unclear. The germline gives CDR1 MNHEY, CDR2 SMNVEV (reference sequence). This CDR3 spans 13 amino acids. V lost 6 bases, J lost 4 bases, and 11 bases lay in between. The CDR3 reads CASRQKGADTQYF. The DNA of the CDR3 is TGTGCCAGCAGACAGAAGGGCGCAGATACGCAGTATTTT.

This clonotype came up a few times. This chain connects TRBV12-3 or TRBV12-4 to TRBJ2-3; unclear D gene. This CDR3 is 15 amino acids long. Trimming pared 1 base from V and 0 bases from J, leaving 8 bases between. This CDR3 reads CASSLGSPSTDTQYF. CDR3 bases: TGTGCCAGCAGTTTAGGCTCCCCGAGCACAGATACGCAGTATTTT.

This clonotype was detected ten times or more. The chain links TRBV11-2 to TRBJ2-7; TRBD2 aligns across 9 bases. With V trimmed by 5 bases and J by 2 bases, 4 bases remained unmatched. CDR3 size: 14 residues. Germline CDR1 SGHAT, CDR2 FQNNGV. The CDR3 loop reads CASSGPSGTYEQYF. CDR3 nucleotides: TGTGCCAGCAGCGGTCCTAGCGGGACCTACGAGCAGTACTTC.

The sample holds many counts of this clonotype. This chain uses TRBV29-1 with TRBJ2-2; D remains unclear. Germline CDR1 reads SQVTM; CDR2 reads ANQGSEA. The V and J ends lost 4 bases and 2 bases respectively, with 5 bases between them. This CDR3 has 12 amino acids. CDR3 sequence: CSVGINTGELFF. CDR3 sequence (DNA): TGCAGCGTTGGGATAAACACCGGGGAGCTGTTTTTT.

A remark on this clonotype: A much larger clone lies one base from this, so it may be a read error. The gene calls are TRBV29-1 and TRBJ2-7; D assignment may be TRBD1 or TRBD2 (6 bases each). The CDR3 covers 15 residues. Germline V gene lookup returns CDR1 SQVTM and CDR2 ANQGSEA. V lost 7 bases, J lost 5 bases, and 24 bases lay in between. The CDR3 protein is CSGRGFRDGVDEQYF. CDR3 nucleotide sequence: TGCAGCGGGAGGGGGTTCCGGGACGGGGTGGACGAGCAGTACTTC.

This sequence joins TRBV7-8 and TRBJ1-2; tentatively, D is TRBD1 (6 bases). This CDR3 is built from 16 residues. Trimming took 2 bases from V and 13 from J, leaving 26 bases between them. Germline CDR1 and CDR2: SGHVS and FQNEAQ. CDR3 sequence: CASSLLDRLTNYGSTF. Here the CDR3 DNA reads TGTGCCAGCAGCTTATTGGACAGACTTACTAACTATGGCAGCACCTTC.

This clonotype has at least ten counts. CDR3 nucleotide sequence: TGTGCCAGCAGCTTGAACACGGGACTAGCCTACGAGCAGTACTTC. Translation gives CASSLNTGLAYEQYF. The chain recombines TRBV7-3 with TRBJ2-7; the match to TRBD2 covers 8 bases. J gave up 2 bases and V 3 bases, and 6 bases lay outside the gene matches. The germline gives CDR1 SGHTA, CDR2 FQGTGA. The CDR3 spans 15 residues.

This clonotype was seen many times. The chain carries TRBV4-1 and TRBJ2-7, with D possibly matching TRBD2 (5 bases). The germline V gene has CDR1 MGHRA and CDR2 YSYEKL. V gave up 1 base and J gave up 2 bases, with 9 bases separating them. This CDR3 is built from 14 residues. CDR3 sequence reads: CASSQVAAAYEQYF. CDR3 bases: TGCGCCAGCAGCCAAGTGGCAGCGGCCTACGAGCAGTACTTC.

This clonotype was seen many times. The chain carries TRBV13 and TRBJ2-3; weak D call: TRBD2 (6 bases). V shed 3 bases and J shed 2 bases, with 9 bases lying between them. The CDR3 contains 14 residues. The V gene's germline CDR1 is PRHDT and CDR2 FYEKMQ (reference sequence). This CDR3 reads CASSFSGNTDTQYF. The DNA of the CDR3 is TGTGCCAGCAGCTTTAGCGGTAACACAGATACGCAGTATTTT.

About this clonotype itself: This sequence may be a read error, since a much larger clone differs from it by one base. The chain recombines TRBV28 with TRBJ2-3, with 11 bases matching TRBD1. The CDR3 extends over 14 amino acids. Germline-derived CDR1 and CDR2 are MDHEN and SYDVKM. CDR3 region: CVSSLGTGGDTQYF. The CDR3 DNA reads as TGTGTCAGCAGTTTAGGGACAGGGGGAGATACGCAGTATTTT.

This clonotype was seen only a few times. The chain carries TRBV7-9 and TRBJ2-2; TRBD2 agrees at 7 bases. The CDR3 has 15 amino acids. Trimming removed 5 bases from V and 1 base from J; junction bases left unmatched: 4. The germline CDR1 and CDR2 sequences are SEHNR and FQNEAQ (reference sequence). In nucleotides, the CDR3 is TGTGCCAGCAGCCAAGCGGGACTGAACACCGGGGAGCTGTTTTTT. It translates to CASSQAGLNTGELFF.